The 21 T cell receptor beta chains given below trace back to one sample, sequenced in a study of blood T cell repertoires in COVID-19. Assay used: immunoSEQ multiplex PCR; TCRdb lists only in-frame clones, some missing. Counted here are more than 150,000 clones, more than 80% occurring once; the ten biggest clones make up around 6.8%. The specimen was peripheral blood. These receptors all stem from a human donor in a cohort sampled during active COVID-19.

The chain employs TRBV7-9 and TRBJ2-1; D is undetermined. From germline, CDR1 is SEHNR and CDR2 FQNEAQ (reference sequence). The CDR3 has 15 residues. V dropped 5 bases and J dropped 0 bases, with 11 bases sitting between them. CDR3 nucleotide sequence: TGTGCCAGCAGCGATGTGTTGAGCTCCTACAATGAGCAGTTCTTC. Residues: CASSDVLSSYNEQFF.

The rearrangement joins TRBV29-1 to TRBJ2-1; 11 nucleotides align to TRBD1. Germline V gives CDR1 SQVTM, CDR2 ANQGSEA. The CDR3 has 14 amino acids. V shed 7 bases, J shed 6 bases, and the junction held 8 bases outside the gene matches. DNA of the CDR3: TGCAGCGCCCAACCGGGACAGGGGGGCAATGAGCAGTTCTTC. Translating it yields CSAQPGQGGNEQFF.

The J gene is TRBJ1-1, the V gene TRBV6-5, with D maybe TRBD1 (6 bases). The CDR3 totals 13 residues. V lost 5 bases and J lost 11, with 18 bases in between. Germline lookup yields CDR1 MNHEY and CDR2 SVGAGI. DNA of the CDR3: TGTGCCAGCAGTCGTAGAGGGGGGGCGCGGGCTTTCTTT. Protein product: CASSRRGGARAFF.

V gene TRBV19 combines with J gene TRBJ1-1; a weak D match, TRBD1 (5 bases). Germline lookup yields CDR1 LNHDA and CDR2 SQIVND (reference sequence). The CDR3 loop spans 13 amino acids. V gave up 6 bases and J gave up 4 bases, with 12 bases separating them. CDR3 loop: CASSRGSGTEAFF. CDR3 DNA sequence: TGTGCCAGTAGCCGGGGGTCGGGCACTGAAGCTTTCTTT.

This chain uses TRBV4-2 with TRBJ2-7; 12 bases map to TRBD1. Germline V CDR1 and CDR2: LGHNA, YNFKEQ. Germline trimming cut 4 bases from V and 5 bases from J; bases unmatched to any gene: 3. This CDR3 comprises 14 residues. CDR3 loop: CASSPGQGAHEQYF. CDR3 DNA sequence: TGTGCCAGCAGCCCGGGACAGGGGGCCCACGAGCAGTACTTC.

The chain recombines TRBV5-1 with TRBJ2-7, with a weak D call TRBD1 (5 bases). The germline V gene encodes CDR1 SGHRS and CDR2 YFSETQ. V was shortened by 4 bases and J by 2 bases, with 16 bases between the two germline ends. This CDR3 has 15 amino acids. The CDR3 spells CASSHPTGAPYEQYF. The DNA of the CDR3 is TGCGCCAGCAGCCACCCAACAGGAGCTCCCTACGAGCAGTACTTC.

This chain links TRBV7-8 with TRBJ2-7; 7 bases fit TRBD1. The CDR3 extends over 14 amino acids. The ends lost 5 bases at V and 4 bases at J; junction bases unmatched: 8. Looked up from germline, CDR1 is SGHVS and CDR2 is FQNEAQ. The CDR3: CASSPLGQVYEQYF. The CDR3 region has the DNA TGTGCCAGCAGCCCTCTTGGACAGGTGTACGAGCAGTACTTC.

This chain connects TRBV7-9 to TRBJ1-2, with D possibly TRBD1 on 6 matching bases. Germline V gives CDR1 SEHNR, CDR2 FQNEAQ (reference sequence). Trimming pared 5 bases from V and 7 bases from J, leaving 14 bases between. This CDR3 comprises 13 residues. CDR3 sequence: CASSVNRELGYTF. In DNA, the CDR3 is TGTGCCAGCAGCGTTAACAGGGAACTTGGCTACACCTTC. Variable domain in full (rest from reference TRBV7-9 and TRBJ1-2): DTGVSQNPRHKITKRGQNVTFRCDPISEHNRLYWYRQTLGQGPEFLTYFQNEAQLEKSRLLSDRFSAERPKGSFSTLEIQRTEQGDSAMYLCASSVNRELGYTFGSGTRLTVV.

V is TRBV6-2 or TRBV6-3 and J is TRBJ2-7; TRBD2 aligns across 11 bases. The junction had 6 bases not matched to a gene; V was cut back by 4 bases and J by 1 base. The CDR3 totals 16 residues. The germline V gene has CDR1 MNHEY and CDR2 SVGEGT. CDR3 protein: CASSSPLAGASYEQYF. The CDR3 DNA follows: TGTGCCAGCAGTTCCCCACTAGCGGGGGCATCCTACGAGCAGTACTTC.

CDR3 bases: TGTGCCAGTAGCACGACAGGTGGGAACACTGAAGCTTTCTTT. Translating gives CASSTTGGNTEAFF. The rearrangement joins TRBV19 to TRBJ1-1; a weak D match, TRBD1 (6 bases). Trimming took 6 bases from V and 1 from J, leaving 12 bases between them. CDR3 length: 14 residues. Germline CDR1 reads LNHDA; CDR2 reads SQIVND (reference sequence).

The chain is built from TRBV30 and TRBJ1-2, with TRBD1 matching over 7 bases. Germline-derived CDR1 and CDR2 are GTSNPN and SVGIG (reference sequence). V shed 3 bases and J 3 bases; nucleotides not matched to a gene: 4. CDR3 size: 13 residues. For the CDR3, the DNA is TGTGCCTGGAGACCGGGACAGCACTATGGCTACACCTTC. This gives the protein CAWRPGQHYGYTF.

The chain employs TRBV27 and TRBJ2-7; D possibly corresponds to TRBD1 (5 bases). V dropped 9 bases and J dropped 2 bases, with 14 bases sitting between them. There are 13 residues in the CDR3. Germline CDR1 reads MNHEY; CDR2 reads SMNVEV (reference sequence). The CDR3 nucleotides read TGTGCCAGTGTCACAGGTTGTGCCTACGAGCAGTACTTC. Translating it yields CASVTGCAYEQYF.

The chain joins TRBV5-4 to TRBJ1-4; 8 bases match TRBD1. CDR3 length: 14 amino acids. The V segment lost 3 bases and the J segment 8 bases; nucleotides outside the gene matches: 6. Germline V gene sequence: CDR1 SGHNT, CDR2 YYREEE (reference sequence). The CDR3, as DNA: TGTGCCAGCAGCTCTGGACAGGGAGGAGAAAAACTGTTTTTT. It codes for CASSSGQGGEKLFF.

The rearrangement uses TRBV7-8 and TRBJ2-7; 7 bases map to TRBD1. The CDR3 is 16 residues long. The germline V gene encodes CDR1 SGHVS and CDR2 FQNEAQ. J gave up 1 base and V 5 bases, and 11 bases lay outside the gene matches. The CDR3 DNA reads TGTGCCAGCAGCCCGCCCGGGCCGGGACAGTCCTACGAGCAGTACTTC. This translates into CASSPPGPGQSYEQYF.

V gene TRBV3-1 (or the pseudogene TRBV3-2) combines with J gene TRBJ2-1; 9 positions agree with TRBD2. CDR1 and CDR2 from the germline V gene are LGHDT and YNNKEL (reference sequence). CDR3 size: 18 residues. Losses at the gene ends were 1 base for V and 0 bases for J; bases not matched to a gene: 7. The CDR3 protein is CASSQVYSGGDSYNEQFF. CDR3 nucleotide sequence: TGTGCCAGCAGCCAAGTTTATAGCGGGGGCGACTCCTACAATGAGCAGTTCTTC.

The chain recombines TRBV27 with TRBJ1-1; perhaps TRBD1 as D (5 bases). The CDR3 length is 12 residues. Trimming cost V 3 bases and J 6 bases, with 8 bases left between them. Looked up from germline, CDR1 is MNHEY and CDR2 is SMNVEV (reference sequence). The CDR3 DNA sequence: TGTGCCAGCAGTTTTAAAGGGGCTGAAGCTTTCTTT. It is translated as CASSFKGAEAFF.

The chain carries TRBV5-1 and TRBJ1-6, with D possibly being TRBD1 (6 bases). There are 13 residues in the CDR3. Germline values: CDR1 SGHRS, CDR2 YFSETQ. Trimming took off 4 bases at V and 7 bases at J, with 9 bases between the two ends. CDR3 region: CASSRDTNSPLHF. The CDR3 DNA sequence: TGCGCCAGCAGCCGGGACACCAATTCACCCCTCCACTTT.

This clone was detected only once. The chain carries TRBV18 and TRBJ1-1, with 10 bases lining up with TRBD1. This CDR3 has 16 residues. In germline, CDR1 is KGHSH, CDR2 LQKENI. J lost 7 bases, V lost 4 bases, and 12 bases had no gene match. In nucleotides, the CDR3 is TGTGCCAGCTCACATGACAGGGGGCGAGTTAAGTATGAAGCTTTCTTT. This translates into CASSHDRGRVKYEAFF.

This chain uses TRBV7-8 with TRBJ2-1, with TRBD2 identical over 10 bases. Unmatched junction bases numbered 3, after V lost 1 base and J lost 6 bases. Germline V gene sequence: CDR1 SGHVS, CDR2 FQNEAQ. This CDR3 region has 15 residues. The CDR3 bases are TGTGCCAGCAGCTTAGTCAGCGGGGGGGTCAATGAGCAGTTCTTC. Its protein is CASSLVSGGVNEQFF.

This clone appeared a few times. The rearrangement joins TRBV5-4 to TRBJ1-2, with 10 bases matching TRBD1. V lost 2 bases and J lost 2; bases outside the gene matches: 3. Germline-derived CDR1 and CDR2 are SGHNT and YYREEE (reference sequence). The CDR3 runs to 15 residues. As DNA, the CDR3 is TGTGCCAGCAGCTTCGACAGGGGGCGGAACTATGGCTACACCTTC. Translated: CASSFDRGRNYGYTF.

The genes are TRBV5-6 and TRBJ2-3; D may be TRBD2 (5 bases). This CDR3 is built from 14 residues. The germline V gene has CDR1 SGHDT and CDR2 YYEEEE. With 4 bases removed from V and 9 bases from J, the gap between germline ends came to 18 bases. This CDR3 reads CASSQSFRGLTQYF. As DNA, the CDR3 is TGTGCCAGCAGCCAATCCTTTAGAGGGTTAACGCAGTATTTT.